The 26 T cell receptor beta chains below come from one sample, sequenced in a study of OX40 agonist ivuxolimab in advanced cancers. Here immunoSEQ multiplex PCR was the method, and the copy in TCRdb shows in-frame clones only, minus some. The sample has fewer than 70,000 clones; roughly 91% are singletons. The sequenced sample was CD4+ or CD8+ T cells sorted from blood, obtained in a trial of the OX40 agonist ivuxolimab. Source of these receptors: an adult with an advanced solid tumor such as melanoma, head and neck, liver or kidney cancer.

The chain has TRBV7-9 and TRBJ2-5; 9 nucleotides line up with TRBD1. The CDR3 extends over 14 amino acids. J lost 4 bases, V lost 3 bases, and 3 bases had no gene match. Per the germline V gene, CDR1 is SEHNR and CDR2 is FQNEAQ (reference sequence). The CDR3 protein is CASSFDRGRETQYF. CDR3 nucleotides: TGTGCCAGCAGCTTCGACAGGGGGAGAGAGACCCAGTACTTC.

The rearrangement uses TRBV13 and TRBJ2-3; D gene ambiguous. Trimming removed 1 base at V and 5 bases at J, with 19 bases between. CDR1 is PRHDT and CDR2 is FYEKMQ in the germline V gene (reference sequence). The CDR3 spans 17 residues. The CDR3 region is CASSLDFPLGVGDTQYF. For the CDR3, the DNA is TGTGCCAGCAGCTTAGATTTCCCGTTGGGTGTCGGAGATACGCAGTATTTT.

This rearrangement joins TRBV5-1 to TRBJ1-4; D remains unclear. Trimming removed 5 bases from V and 2 bases from J, with 10 bases in between. CDR3 size: 14 residues. Germline V gives CDR1 SGHRS, CDR2 YFSETQ. The CDR3 DNA sequence: TGCGCCAGCAGGAACGGGCCGACTAATGAAAAACTGTTTTTT. Its protein is CASRNGPTNEKLFF.

The V call is TRBV4-3, the J call TRBJ1-2; D is undetermined. Germline V gives CDR1 LGHNA, CDR2 YSLEER. Trimming shortened V by 0 bases and J by 8 bases, and 22 bases separated the two germline ends. CDR3 length equals 17 residues. This chain's CDR3 is CASSQDHSLTDGRGYTF. The DNA of the CDR3 is TGCGCCAGCAGCCAAGATCACAGTTTGACTGACGGGCGCGGCTACACCTTC.

Only one count was recorded for this clone. This rearrangement joins TRBV5-8 to TRBJ2-1, with 10 bases lining up with TRBD2. Per the germline V gene, CDR1 is SGHTS and CDR2 is YDEGEE. V lost 6 bases to trimming and J lost 8 bases; unmatched junction nucleotides: 11. The CDR3 sequence is 15 residues long. The CDR3 region is CASNQAGGLYYEQFF. The CDR3 nucleotides read TGTGCCAGCAACCAAGCGGGGGGGCTTTATTATGAGCAGTTCTTC.

This clone was counted between two and nine times. The chain employs TRBV10-3 and TRBJ2-7; 7 positions agree with TRBD2. The germline V gene encodes CDR1 ENHRY and CDR2 SYGVKD. J gave up 2 bases and V 4 bases, and 5 bases lay outside the gene matches. CDR3 length equals 14 residues. CDR3 sequence reads: CAISGGGTAYEQYF. CDR3 bases: TGTGCCATCAGTGGGGGGGGGACTGCCTACGAGCAGTACTTC.

The gene calls are TRBV7-9 and TRBJ2-3, with 7 bases fitting TRBD1. This CDR3 comprises 14 residues. Losses at the gene ends were 5 bases for V and 2 bases for J; bases not matched to a gene: 4. Germline V gives CDR1 SEHNR, CDR2 FQNEAQ (reference sequence). The CDR3 DNA follows: TGTGCCAGCAGCCAACAGGGGCTCACAGATACGCAGTATTTT. It encodes CASSQQGLTDTQYF. Together with reference TRBV7-9 and TRBJ2-3, the CDR3 gives the full variable domain: DTGVSQNPRHKITKRGQNVTFRCDPISEHNRLYWYRQTLGQGPEFLTYFQNEAQLEKSRLLSDRFSAERPKGSFSTLEIQRTEQGDSAMYLCASSQQGLTDTQYFGPGTRLTVL.

The chain combines TRBV7-9 with TRBJ2-7; 9 positions match TRBD1. Germline CDR1 reads SEHNR; CDR2 reads FQNEAQ (reference sequence). Losses at the gene ends were 5 bases for V and 3 bases for J; bases not matched to a gene: 5. The CDR3 consists of 14 residues. CDR3 sequence: CASSPPTGGYEQYF. The CDR3 DNA sequence: TGTGCCAGCAGCCCTCCGACAGGGGGCTACGAGCAGTACTTC.

The genes are TRBV4-3 and TRBJ1-4; tentatively, D is TRBD1 (6 bases). Trimming removed 1 base at V and 7 bases at J, with 13 bases between. The CDR3 totals 15 residues. Germline values: CDR1 LGHNA, CDR2 YSLEER. The CDR3 sequence is CASSQAPQGSEKLFF. The CDR3 DNA sequence: TGCGCCAGCAGCCAAGCCCCACAGGGCTCTGAAAAACTGTTTTTT.

The chain links TRBV5-3 to TRBJ2-1, with 8 bases that match TRBD1. TRBV5-3 is marked as an open reading frame, function uncertain. Unmatched junction bases numbered 3, after V lost 2 bases and J lost 8 bases. The CDR3 is 13 residues long. CDR3 loop: CARSFRQGYEQFF. For the CDR3, the DNA is TGTGCCAGAAGCTTCCGACAGGGGTATGAGCAGTTCTTC.

V gene TRBV11-2 combines with J gene TRBJ1-1; 9 bases match TRBD1. Germline V gene lookup returns CDR1 SGHAT and CDR2 FQNNGV. The junction had 2 bases not matched to a gene; V was cut back by 3 bases and J by 3 bases. The CDR3 is 14 amino acids. The CDR3 loop is CASSLTGGDTEAFF. CDR3 coding DNA: TGTGCCAGCAGCTTGACAGGGGGAGACACTGAAGCTTTCTTT. Complete variable domain (other parts from reference TRBV11-2 and TRBJ1-1): EAGVAQSPRYKIIEKRQSVAFWCNPISGHATLYWYQQILGQGPKLLIQFQNNGVVDDSQLPKDRFSAERLKGVDSTLKIQPAKLEDSAVYLCASSLTGGDTEAFFGQGTRLTVV.

This clone was seen a single time. This chain links TRBV5-6 with TRBJ2-5; D is perhaps TRBD1 (6 bases). The CDR3 is 15 amino acids. V lost 1 base and J 2 bases, leaving 12 bases between the germline ends. Germline assignment: CDR1 SGHDT and CDR2 YYEEEE. The CDR3: CASSLIGRGQETQYF. In nucleotides, the CDR3 is TGTGCCAGCAGCTTGATCGGAAGGGGGCAAGAGACCCAGTACTTC. The full variable domain, with the rest looked up from reference TRBV5-6 and TRBJ2-5, is DAGVTQSPTHLIKTRGQQVTLRCSPKSGHDTVSWYQQALGQGPQFIFQYYEEEERQRGNFPDRFSGHQFPNYSSELNVNALLLGDSALYLCASSLIGRGQETQYFGPGTRLLVL.

The V gene is TRBV30, the J gene TRBJ2-7; TRBD2 agrees at 7 bases. From germline, CDR1 is GTSNPN and CDR2 SVGIG (reference sequence). Unmatched junction bases numbered 5, after V lost 1 base and J lost 5 bases. CDR3 length: 13 amino acids. In nucleotides, the CDR3 is TGTGCCTGGAGTGCTGGAGCGGGAAACGAGCAGTACTTC. Amino acid sequence: CAWSAGAGNEQYF. The entire variable domain, with the rest obtained from reference TRBV30 and TRBJ2-7, is as follows: SQTIHQWPATLVQPVGSPLSLECTVEGTSNPNLYWYRQAAGRGLQLLFYSVGIGQISSEVPQNLSASRPQDRQFILSSKKLLLSDSGFYLCAWSAGAGNEQYFGPGTRLTVT.

The gene calls are TRBV5-1 and TRBJ2-5; 8 nucleotides line up with TRBD2. Germline V gene lookup returns CDR1 SGHRS and CDR2 YFSETQ. The V gene end was trimmed by 2 bases and the J gene end by 1 base; junction bases not matched to a gene: 4. CDR3 length: 15 residues. The CDR3 here is CASSLSSGIQETQYF. Written as DNA, the CDR3 is TGCGCCAGCAGCTTAAGTAGCGGGATCCAAGAGACCCAGTACTTC.

V gene TRBV5-3 combines with J gene TRBJ2-7; 7 positions agree with TRBD1. TRBV5-3 belongs to the ORF category, with a function that is uncertain. The CDR3 totals 15 residues. Trimming removed 2 bases from V and 2 bases from J; junction bases left unmatched: 7. The CDR3 coding sequence is TGTGCCAGAAGCTTAGCGCAGGGGGTCCCCTACGAGCAGTACTTC. This sequence encodes CARSLAQGVPYEQYF.

V is TRBV10-3 and J is TRBJ1-2; weak D call: TRBD1 (6 bases). The CDR3 runs to 15 residues. The germline V gene encodes CDR1 ENHRY and CDR2 SYGVKD. Trimming pared 0 bases from V and 6 bases from J, leaving 14 bases between. In DNA, the CDR3 is TGTGCCATCAGTGAGTCGGGCAGGGGAGGTGATGGCTACACCTTC. Translating it yields CAISESGRGGDGYTF.

This rearrangement joins TRBV30 to TRBJ1-1; D remains ambiguous. The CDR3 runs 14 residues. Looked up from germline, CDR1 is GTSNPN and CDR2 is SVGIG (reference sequence). V was shortened by 4 bases and J by 5 bases, with 17 bases between the two germline ends. The CDR3 nucleotides read TGTGCCTGGATGTTTAAGGGCTCGAGGACTGAAGCTTTCTTT. Translated: CAWMFKGSRTEAFF.

V usage is TRBV2 and J usage is TRBJ1-4; D possibly corresponds to TRBD1 (5 bases). CDR1 SNHLY and CDR2 FYNNEI come from the germline V gene. V gave up 1 base and J gave up 4 bases, with 7 bases separating them. The CDR3 runs to 14 residues. CDR3 in amino acids: CASSEEGDNEKLFF. In nucleotides, the CDR3 is TGTGCCAGCAGTGAAGAAGGGGATAATGAAAAACTGTTTTTT.

This chain joins TRBV6-5 and TRBJ1-4, with 7 nucleotides matching TRBD1. Unmatched junction bases numbered 9, after V lost 4 bases and J lost 4 bases. Looked up from germline, CDR1 is MNHEY and CDR2 is SVGAGI. The CDR3 contains 16 residues. The CDR3 DNA follows: TGTGCCAGCAGTTCTACGGGACAGTTTTTTAATGAAAAACTGTTTTTT. Amino acid sequence: CASSSTGQFFNEKLFF.

A single count supports this clone. CDR3 protein: CSVAQGAGNTEAFF. The CDR3 DNA is TGCAGCGTTGCTCAGGGGGCGGGGAACACTGAAGCTTTCTTT. V usage is TRBV29-1 and J usage is TRBJ1-1; 8 bases match TRBD1. Losses at the gene ends were 4 bases for V and 1 base for J; bases not matched to a gene: 5. CDR1 SQVTM and CDR2 ANQGSEA come from the germline V gene. This CDR3 contains 14 residues.

The V call is TRBV7-9, the J call TRBJ1-4; D is unresolved. The CDR3 totals 12 residues. CDR1 and CDR2 (germline): SEHNR, FQNEAQ (reference sequence). Trimming removed 3 bases at V and 8 bases at J, with 7 bases between. In DNA form, the CDR3 reads TGTGCCAGCAGCTTCGGGGAGGAAAAACTGTTTTTT. Its translation is CASSFGEEKLFF.

The chain is built from TRBV2 and TRBJ2-5, with 10 bases that match TRBD2. V was clipped by 6 bases and J by 5 bases; unmatched bases: 6. The CDR3 loop spans 14 amino acids. Germline CDR1 is SNHLY and CDR2 is FYNNEI. The CDR3 DNA is TGTGCCAGCAGGTCCGTTAGCGGGAGGGAGACCCAGTACTTC. Its translation is CASRSVSGRETQYF. The full variable domain, rest sourced from reference TRBV2 and TRBJ2-5, is EPEVTQTPSHQVTQMGQEVILRCVPISNHLYFYWYRQILGQKVEFLVSFYNNEISEKSEIFDDQFSVERPDGSNFTLKIRSTKLEDSAMYFCASRSVSGRETQYFGPGTRLLVL.

J is TRBJ1-5 and V is TRBV30; tentative D call: TRBD1 (6 bases). Trimming pared 0 bases from V and 7 bases from J, leaving 19 bases between. This CDR3 has 16 amino acids. Germline lookup yields CDR1 GTSNPN and CDR2 SVGIG (reference sequence). CDR3 coding DNA: TGTGCCTGGAGTGTACCCCCACAGGGCCGGGGCCAGCCCCAGCATTTT. It specifies CAWSVPPQGRGQPQHF. Variable domain in full (rest from reference TRBV30 and TRBJ1-5): SQTIHQWPATLVQPVGSPLSLECTVEGTSNPNLYWYRQAAGRGLQLLFYSVGIGQISSEVPQNLSASRPQDRQFILSSKKLLLSDSGFYLCAWSVPPQGRGQPQHFGDGTRLSIL.

The chain employs TRBV5-6 and TRBJ2-5; D not certain. V was clipped by 3 bases and J by 9 bases, with 15 bases between them. CDR1 SGHDT and CDR2 YYEEEE come from the germline V gene. This CDR3 has 13 residues. DNA of the CDR3: TGTGCCAGCAGCTACGGCCAACCCTCCCCCCAGTACTTC. Protein: CASSYGQPSPQYF. The full variable domain, its missing parts supplied by reference TRBV5-6 and TRBJ2-5, is DAGVTQSPTHLIKTRGQQVTLRCSPKSGHDTVSWYQQALGQGPQFIFQYYEEEERQRGNFPDRFSGHQFPNYSSELNVNALLLGDSALYLCASSYGQPSPQYFGPGTRLLVL.

V gene TRBV2 combines with J gene TRBJ2-1, with no clear D. The CDR3 is 15 amino acids. Trimming cost V 5 bases and J 4 bases, with 15 bases left between them. Germline V gene data show CDR1 as SNHLY and CDR2 as FYNNEI. CDR3 region: CASSLEAAGYNEQFF. CDR3 bases: TGTGCCAGCAGTTTAGAGGCAGCTGGGTACAATGAGCAGTTCTTC.

About this clone itself: Distinct nucleotide sequences in the sample also encode this CDR3. V and J are TRBV18 and TRBJ2-7; TRBD1 is a possible D gene (5 bases). This CDR3 contains 12 residues. Trimming removed 3 bases at V and 6 bases at J, with 9 bases between. CDR1 and CDR2 (germline): KGHSH, LQKENI. The CDR3 coding sequence is TGTGCCAGCTCACCTAGGGGTGGCGAGCAGTACTTC. It codes for CASSPRGGEQYF.